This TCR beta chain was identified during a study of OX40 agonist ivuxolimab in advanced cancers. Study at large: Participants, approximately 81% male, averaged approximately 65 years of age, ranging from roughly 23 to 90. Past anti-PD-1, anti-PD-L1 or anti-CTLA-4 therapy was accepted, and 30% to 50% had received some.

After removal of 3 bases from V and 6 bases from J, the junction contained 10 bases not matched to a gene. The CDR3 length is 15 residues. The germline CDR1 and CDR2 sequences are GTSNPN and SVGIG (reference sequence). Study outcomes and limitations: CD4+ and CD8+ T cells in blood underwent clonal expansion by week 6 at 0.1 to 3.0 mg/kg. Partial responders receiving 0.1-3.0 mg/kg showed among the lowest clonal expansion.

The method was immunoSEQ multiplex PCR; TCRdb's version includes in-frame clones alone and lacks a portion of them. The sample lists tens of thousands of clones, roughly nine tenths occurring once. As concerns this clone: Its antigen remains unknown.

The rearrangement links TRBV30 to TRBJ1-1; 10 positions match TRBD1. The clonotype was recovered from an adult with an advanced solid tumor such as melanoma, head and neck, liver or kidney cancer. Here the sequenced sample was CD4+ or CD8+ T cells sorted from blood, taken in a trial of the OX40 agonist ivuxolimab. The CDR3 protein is CAWRGWGQGFSEAFF. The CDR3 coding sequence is TGTGCCTGGAGGGGCTGGGGACAGGGGTTCTCTGAAGCTTTCTTT.